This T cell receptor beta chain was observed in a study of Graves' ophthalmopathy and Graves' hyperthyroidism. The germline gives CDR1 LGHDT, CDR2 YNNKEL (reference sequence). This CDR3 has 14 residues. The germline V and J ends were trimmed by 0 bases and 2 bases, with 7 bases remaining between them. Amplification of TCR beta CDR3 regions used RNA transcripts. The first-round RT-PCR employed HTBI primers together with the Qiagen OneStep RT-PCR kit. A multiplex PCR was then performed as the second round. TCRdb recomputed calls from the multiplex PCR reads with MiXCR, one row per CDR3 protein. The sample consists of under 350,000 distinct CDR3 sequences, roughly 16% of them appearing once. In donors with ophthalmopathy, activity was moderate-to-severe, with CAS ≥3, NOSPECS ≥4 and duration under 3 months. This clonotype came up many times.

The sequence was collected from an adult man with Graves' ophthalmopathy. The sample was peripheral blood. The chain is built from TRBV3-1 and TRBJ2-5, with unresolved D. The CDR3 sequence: CASSQEAGQETQYF. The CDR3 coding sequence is TGTGCCAGCAGCCAAGAGGCAGGACAAGAGACCCAGTACTTC.